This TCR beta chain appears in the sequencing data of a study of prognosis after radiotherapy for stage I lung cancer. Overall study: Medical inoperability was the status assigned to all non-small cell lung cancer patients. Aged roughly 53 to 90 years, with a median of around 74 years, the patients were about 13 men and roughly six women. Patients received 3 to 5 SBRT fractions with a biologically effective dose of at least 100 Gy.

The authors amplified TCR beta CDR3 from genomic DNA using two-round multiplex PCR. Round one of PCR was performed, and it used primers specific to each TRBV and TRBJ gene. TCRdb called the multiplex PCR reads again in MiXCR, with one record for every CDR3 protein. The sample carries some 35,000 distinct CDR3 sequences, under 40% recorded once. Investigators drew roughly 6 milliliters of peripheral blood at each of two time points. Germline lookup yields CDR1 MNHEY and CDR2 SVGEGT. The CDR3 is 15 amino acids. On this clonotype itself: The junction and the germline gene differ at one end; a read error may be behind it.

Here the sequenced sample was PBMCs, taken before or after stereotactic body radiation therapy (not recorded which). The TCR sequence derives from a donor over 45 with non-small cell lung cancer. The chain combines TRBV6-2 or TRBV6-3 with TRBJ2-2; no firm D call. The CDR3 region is CASSLRHGHTGELFF. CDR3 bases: TGTGCTAGCAGTTTGCGACATGGTCACACCGGGGAGCTGTTTTTT.